This TCR beta chain was found in a study of cytomegalovirus exposure and HLA in healthy donors. PCR involved 60 Vbeta and 13 Jbeta primers. Some clones are missing from TCRdb's copy, which holds only in-frame ones; the method was immunoSEQ multiplex PCR. This sample has 55,000 to 75,000 clones, with roughly four fifths found just once. Sequenced material: PBMCs. This TCR came from a woman in her 30s in good health and CMV-seropositive.

The CDR3 DNA sequence: TGTGCCAGCAGCGAGGGACAGGGGGCTTACGAGCAGTACTTC. It is translated as CASSEGQGAYEQYF. V is TRBV9 and J is TRBJ2-7, with TRBD1 matching over 12 bases. V shed 3 bases and J 4 bases; nucleotides not matched to a gene: 2. The CDR3 extends over 14 amino acids. Germline loops: CDR1 SGDLS, CDR2 YYNGEE.